Below, one T cell receptor (beta chain) is given with its context. The data were obtained in a study of shared clonotypes between healthy human individuals. The overall study: Samples came from two female and a few male donors aged 18 to 49.

The material for each subset, its genomic DNA, was split evenly across several immunoSEQ plates. Unsorted PBMC DNA went through sequencing on ten immunoSEQ deep assay plates. Repertoires were generated with immunoSEQ multiplex PCR, while TCRdb's copy carries only in-frame clones and drops some. The sample consists of fewer than 650,000 clones, roughly 79% of them appearing once. The receptor was isolated from a woman in her thirties or forties in good health. Some clones in this sample may be carry-over from other donors' samples. Sequenced sample: PBMCs.

The CDR3 DNA sequence: TGTGCCAGCAGTGCCAACGCGGATGGGGCCTATGGCTACACCTTC. Its translation: CASSANADGAYGYTF. V and J are TRBV6-4 and TRBJ1-2, with D possibly TRBD1 on 5 matching bases. The CDR3 sequence is 15 residues long. The germline CDR1 and CDR2 sequences are MRHNA and SNTAGT. V was shortened by 4 bases and J by 4 bases, with 16 bases between the two germline ends.